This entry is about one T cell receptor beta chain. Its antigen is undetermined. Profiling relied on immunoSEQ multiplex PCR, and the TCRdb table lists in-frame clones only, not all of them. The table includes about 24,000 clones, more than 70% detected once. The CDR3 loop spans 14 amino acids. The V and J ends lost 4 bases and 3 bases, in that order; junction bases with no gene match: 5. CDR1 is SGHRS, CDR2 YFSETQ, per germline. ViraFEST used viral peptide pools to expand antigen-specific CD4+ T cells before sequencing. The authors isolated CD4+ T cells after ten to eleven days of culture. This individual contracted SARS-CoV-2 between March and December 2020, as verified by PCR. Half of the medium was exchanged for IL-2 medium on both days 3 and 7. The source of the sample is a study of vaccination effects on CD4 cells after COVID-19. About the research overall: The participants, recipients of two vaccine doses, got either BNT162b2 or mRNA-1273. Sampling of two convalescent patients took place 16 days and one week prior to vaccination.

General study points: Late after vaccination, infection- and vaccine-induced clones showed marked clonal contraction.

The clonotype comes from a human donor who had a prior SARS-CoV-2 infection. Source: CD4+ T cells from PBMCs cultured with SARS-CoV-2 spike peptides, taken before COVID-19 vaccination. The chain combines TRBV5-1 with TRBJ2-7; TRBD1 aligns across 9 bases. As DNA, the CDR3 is TGCGCCAGCAGCCACAGACAGGGGGACTACGAGCAGTACTTC. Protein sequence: CASSHRQGDYEQYF.